The rows below give T cell receptor beta chains drawn from one sample of a study of CD8+CD57+ T cells in acquired aplastic anemia. TCRdb ran MiXCR on the reads and lists one entry per CDR3 protein. Of about 75,000 distinct CDR3 sequences listed, around 70% are singletons. Sequencing input: sorted CD4+, CD8+, or CD8+CD57+ T cells (not recorded which) from PBMCs. The receptors originated from a human donor with aplastic anemia. The CDR3 runs from the conserved cysteine through the conserved F or W. A D gene is named only where the DNA matches it firmly. Not all rows give a size; the values are once, few, many and, for expanded clones, a class.

CDR3nt | CDR3aa | abundance | d_gene | j_gene | v_gene
TGTGCCAGCAGTAGCATGTACGAGCAGTACTTC | CASSSMYEQYF | once | . | TRBJ2-7 | TRBV25-1
TGTGCCACCAGCTCCGGACTAGCGGGAACGGCCTACAATGAGCAGTTCTTC | CATSSGLAGTAYNEQFF | . | TRBD2 | TRBJ2-1 | TRBV15
TGTGCCAGCAGCACGCACAGGACGGGACAGGGGGTTCATTCACCCCCCCACTTT | CASSTHRTGQGVHSPPHF | . | TRBD1 | TRBJ1-6 | TRBV7-8
TGTGCCAGCAGCAGGGCCACTCTCTACGAGCAGTACTTC | CASSRATLYEQYF | . | . | TRBJ2-7 | TRBV7-9
TGTGCCAGTAGTATACGTGGTATTGGGGAGCTGTTTTTT | CASSIRGIGELFF | . | . | TRBJ2-2 | TRBV19
TGTGCCACCCAAGTGCGGGACAGGGCCTACGAGCAGTACTTC | CATQVRDRAYEQYF | . | TRBD1 | TRBJ2-7 | TRBV15
TGTGCCAGTACCCAGCAGGGGGCGAGGGACGAGCAGTACTTC | CASTQQGARDEQYF | few | TRBD1 | TRBJ2-7 | TRBV19
TGTGCCAGCAGCCCCTCGGGAGGGTTGAACACTGAAGCTTTCTTT | CASSPSGGLNTEAFF | . | . | TRBJ1-1 | TRBV9
TGCAGTGCTAGGAGGGACAGCTACAATGAGCAGTTCTTC | CSARRDSYNEQFF | . | TRBD1 | TRBJ2-1 | TRBV20-1
TGTGCCAGCAGACCCGGACAGGGTTGGTCCTACGAGCAGTACTTC | CASRPGQGWSYEQYF | . | TRBD1 | TRBJ2-7 | TRBV5-4
TGTGCCAGCAGTGAGGACAGGGGGGATCAGCCCCAGCATTTT | CASSEDRGDQPQHF | . | TRBD1 | TRBJ1-5 | TRBV2
TGTGCCAGCAGTTACGGCAGAACCTACGAGCAGTACTTC | CASSYGRTYEQYF | few | . | TRBJ2-7 | TRBV12-3/TRBV12-4
TGCAGTGCTAGAGCCGCCTACGAGCAGTACTTC | CSARAAYEQYF | once | . | TRBJ2-7 | TRBV20-1
TGTGCCACCAGCAGGGGACAGGAAGGTTCACCCCTCCACTTT | CATSRGQEGSPLHF | few | TRBD1 | TRBJ1-6 | TRBV15
TGTGCCAGCAGCGCCCTACCTAGCGGGGGGACCTACCGCACAGATACGCAGTATTTT | CASSALPSGGTYRTDTQYF | once | TRBD2 | TRBJ2-3 | TRBV9
TGTGCCACCAGTGATTTGTTGGCCCCAGGAACAGATACGCAGTATTTT | CATSDLLAPGTDTQYF | . | . | TRBJ2-3 | TRBV24-1
TGTGCCAGCAGCCTAAATACAGGGATGAGCGGCTACACCTTC | CASSLNTGMSGYTF | . | . | TRBJ1-2 | TRBV5-5
TGCAGTGCTAGAGATGCAGCCGTACTCGTCGGCTACACCTTC | CSARDAAVLVGYTF | . | . | TRBJ1-2 | TRBV20-1
TGCAGTGCTAGAGATACGGGAGGGCCTTCCAATGAGCAGTTCTTC | CSARDTGGPSNEQFF | . | TRBD2 | TRBJ2-1 | TRBV20-1
TGTGCCAGCAGCCCCCCGGGACAGGGGGCGAACTATGGCTACCCCTTC | CASSPPGQGANYGYPF | . | TRBD1 | TRBJ1-2 | TRBV28
TGCAGCGTTGAATGGGACGGTTTCTACGAGCAGTACTTC | CSVEWDGFYEQYF | few | . | TRBJ2-7 | TRBV29-1
TGTGCCAGCCGTCGGCAACCGAATGAAGCTTTCTTT | CASRRQPNEAFF | once | . | TRBJ1-1 | TRBV7-9
TGTGCCTGGGACCCCGGGACAGCAAACAATGAGCAGTTCTTC | CAWDPGTANNEQFF | once | TRBD1 | TRBJ2-1 | TRBV30
TGCAGTGCTAGAGACAGCGGGACGGGGGGCAATGAGCAGTTCTTC | CSARDSGTGGNEQFF | . | TRBD2 | TRBJ2-1 | TRBV20-1
TGTGCCACCGGGACACTACCTGGGAATGGCTACACCTTC | CATGTLPGNGYTF | . | . | TRBJ1-2 | TRBV15
TGTGCCAGCAGCTTAGGAGTGGGAGATACGCAGTATTTT | CASSLGVGDTQYF | . | . | TRBJ2-3 | TRBV7-6